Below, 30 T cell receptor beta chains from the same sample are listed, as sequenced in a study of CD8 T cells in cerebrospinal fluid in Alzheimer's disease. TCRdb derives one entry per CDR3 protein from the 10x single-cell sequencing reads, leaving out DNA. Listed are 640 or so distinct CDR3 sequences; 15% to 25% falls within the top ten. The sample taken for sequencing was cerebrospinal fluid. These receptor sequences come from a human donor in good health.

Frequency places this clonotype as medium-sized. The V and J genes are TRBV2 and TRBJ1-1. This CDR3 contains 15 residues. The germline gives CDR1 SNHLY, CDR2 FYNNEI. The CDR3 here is CASSEDQSMNTEAFF.

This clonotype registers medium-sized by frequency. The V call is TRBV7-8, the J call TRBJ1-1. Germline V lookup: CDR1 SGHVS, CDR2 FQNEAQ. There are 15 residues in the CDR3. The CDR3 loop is CASSFMDGLNTEAFF.

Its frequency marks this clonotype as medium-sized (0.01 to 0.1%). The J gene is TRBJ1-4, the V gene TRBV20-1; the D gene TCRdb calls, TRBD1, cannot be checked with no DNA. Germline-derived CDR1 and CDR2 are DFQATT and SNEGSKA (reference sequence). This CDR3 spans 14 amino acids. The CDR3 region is CSATGGQSNEKLFF.

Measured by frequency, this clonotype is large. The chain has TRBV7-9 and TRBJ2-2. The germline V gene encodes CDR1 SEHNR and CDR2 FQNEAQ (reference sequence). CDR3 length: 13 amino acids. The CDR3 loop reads CASSLGVPGELFF.

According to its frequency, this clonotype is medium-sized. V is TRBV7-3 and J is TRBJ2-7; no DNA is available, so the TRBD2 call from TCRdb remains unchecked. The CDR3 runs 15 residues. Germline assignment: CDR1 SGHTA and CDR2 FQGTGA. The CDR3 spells CASSPVAGGVGEQYF.

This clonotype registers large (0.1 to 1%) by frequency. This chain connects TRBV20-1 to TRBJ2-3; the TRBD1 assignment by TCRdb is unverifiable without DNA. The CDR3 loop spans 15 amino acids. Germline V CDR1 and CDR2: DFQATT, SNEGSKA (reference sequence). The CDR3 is CSANGGAGSTDTQYF.

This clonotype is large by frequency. CDR3 in amino acids: CASSIRGSYNEQFF. The chain recombines TRBV7-9 with TRBJ2-1. From germline, CDR1 is SEHNR and CDR2 FQNEAQ (reference sequence). The CDR3 sequence is 14 residues long.

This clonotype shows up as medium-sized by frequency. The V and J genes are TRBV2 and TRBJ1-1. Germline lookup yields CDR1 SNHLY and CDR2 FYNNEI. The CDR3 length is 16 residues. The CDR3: CASSEGGILPRTEAFF.

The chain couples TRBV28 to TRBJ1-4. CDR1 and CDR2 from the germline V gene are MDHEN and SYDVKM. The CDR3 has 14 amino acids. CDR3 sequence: CASSLGIYMKNCFF.

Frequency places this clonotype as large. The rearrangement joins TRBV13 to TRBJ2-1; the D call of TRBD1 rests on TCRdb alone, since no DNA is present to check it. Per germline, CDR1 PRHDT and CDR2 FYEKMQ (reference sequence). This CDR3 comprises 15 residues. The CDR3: CASSPPGGTYNEQFF.

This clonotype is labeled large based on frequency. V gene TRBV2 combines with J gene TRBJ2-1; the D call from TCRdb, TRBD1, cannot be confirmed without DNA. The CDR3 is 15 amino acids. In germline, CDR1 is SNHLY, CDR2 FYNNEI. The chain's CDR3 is CASSEGRTGNREQFF.

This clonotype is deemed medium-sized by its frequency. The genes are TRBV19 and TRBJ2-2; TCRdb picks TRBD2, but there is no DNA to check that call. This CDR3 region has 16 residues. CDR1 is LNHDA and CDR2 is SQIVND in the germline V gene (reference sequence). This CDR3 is CASSNTSGGYTGELFF.

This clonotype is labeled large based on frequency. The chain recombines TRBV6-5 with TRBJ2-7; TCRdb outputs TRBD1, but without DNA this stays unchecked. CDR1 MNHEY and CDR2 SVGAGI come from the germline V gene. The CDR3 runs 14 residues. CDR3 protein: CASSPGSTVYEQYF.

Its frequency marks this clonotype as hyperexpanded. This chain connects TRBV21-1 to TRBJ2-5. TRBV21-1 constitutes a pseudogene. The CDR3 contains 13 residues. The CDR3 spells CASSKALLKTQYF.

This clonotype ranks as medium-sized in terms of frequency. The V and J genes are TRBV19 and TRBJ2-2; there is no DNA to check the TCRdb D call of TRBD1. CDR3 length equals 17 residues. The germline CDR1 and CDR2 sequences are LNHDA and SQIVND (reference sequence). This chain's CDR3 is CASSNPRDRGHPGELFF.

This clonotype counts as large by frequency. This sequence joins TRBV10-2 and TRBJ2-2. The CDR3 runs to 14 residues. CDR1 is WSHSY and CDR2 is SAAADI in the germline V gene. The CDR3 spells CASLDPANTGELFF.

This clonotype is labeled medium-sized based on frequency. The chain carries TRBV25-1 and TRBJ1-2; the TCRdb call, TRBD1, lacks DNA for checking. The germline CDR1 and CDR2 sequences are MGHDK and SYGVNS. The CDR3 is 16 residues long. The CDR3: CASSDPGTGTWYGYTF.

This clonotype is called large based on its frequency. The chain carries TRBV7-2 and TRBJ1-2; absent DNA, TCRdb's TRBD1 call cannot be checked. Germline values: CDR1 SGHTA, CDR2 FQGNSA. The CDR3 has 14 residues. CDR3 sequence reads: CASSAQQGADGYTF.

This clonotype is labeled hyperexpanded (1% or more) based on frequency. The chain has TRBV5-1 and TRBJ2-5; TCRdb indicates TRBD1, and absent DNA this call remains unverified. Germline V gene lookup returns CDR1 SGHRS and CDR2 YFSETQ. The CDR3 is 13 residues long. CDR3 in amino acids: CASSLRGQETQYF.

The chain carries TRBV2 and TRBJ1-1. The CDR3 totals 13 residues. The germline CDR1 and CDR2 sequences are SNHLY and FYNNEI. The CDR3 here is CASSRNMNTEAFF.

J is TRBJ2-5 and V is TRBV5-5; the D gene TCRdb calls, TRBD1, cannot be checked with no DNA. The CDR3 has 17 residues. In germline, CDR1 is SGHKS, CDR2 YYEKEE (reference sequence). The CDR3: CASSLSRTGWQVETQYF. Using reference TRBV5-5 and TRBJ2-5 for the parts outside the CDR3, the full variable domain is DAGVTQSPTHLIKTRGQQVTLRCSPISGHKSVSWYQQVLGQGPQFIFQYYEKEERGRGNFPDRFSARQFPNYSSELNVNALLLGDSALYLCASSLSRTGWQVETQYFGPGTRLLVL.

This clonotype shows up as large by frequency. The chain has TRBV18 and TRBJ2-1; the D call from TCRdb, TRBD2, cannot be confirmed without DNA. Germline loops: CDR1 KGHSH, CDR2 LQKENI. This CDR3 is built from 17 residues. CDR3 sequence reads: CASSQISRGAGYNEQFF.

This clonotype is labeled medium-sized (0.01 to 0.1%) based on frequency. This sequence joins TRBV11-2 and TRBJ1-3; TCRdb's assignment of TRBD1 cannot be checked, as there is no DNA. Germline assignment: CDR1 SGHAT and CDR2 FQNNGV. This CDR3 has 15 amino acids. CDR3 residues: CASSLRQGQGNTIYF.

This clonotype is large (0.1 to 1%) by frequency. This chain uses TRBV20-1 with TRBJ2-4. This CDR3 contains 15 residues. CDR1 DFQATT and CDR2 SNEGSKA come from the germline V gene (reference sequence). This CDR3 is CSALPRGVAKNIQYF.

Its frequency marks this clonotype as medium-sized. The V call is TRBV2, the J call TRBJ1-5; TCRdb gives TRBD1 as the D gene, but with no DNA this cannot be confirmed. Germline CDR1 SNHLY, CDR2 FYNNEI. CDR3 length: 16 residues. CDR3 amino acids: CASSRGQGASGQPQHF.

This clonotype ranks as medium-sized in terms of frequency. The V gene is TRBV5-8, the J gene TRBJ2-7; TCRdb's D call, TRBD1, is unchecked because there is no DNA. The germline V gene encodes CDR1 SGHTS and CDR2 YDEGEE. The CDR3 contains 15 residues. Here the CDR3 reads CASSFGQGLFGEQYF. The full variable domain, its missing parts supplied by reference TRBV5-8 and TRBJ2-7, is EAGVTQSPTHLIKTRGQQATLRCSPISGHTSVYWYQQALGLGLQFLLWYDEGEERNRGNFPPRFSGRQFPNYSSELNVNALELEDSALYLCASSFGQGLFGEQYFGPGTRLTVT.

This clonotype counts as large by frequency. The chain's CDR3 is CASSPGAYNSPLHF. The rearrangement links TRBV7-8 to TRBJ1-6; TCRdb's assignment of TRBD1 cannot be checked, as there is no DNA. CDR1 and CDR2 (germline): SGHVS, FQNEAQ. The CDR3 loop spans 14 amino acids.

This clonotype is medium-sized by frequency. CDR3: CASSVEGVQPQHF. V is TRBV9 and J is TRBJ1-5. Germline CDR1 SGDLS, CDR2 YYNGEE. CDR3 length: 13 amino acids.

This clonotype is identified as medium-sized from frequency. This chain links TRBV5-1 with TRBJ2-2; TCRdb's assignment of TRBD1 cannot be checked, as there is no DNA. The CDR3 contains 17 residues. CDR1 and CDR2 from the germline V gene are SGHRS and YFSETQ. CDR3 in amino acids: CASGLPPDRGQTGELFF.

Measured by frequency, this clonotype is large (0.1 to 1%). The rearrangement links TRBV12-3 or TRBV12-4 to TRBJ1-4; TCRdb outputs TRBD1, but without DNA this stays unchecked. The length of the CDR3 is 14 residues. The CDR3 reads CASSSSGTGEKLFF.